Each of the 19 T cell receptor beta chains below was sequenced from the same sample in a study of naive and memory T cell subsets. Alpha and beta constant region primers primed reverse transcription for blood and skin samples. MiXCR, run by TCRdb on the 5' RACE reads, gives a single entry per CDR3 protein. The repertoire has tens of thousands of distinct CDR3 sequences, approximately 24% of them found once; the top ten carry around 1.9%. Whole blood, 2 to 2.5 ml, came from adult healthy volunteers. These receptors were collected from a female donor in good health.

The chain combines TRBV29-1 with TRBJ2-1; D unclear. Germline V gene data show CDR1 as SQVTM and CDR2 as ANQGSEA. Trimming left V 1 base short and J 4 bases short, with 5 bases between. This CDR3 contains 12 residues. CDR3 protein: CSVEGRYNEQFF. The CDR3 DNA is TGCAGCGTTGAAGGCCGGTACAATGAGCAGTTCTTC.

The gene calls are TRBV6-4 and TRBJ2-3, with 7 bases fitting TRBD2. CDR1 MRHNA and CDR2 SNTAGT come from the germline V gene. After removal of 3 bases from V and 2 bases from J, the junction contained 2 bases not matched to a gene. This CDR3 has 14 residues. Written as DNA, the CDR3 is TGTGCCAGCAGTGAGGGGACTACCACAGATACGCAGTATTTT. It encodes CASSEGTTTDTQYF.

This clonotype showed up just a few times. V is TRBV6-5 and J is TRBJ2-3, with 11 positions matching TRBD1. The CDR3 loop spans 15 amino acids. After removal of 2 bases from V and 5 bases from J, the junction contained 3 bases not matched to a gene. CDR1 MNHEY and CDR2 SVGAGI come from the germline V gene. DNA of the CDR3: TGTGCCAGCAGTTACGGGACAGGGGGAGGAGATACGCAGTATTTT. It yields the protein CASSYGTGGGDTQYF.

This clonotype was counted many times. The chain joins TRBV7-3 to TRBJ2-4; no clear D. V was pared by 0 bases and J by 3 bases, with 6 bases between. The CDR3 has 14 residues. Germline V gene sequence: CDR1 SGHTA, CDR2 FQGTGA. In DNA, the CDR3 is TGTGCCAGCAGCTTAACGGTTGACAAAAACATTCAGTACTTC. This sequence encodes CASSLTVDKNIQYF.

This clonotype was observed a handful of times. The CDR3 coding sequence is TGTGCCAGCAGCCGTAAGGCAGAGCAGTTCTTC. It codes for CASSRKAEQFF. J is TRBJ2-1 and V is TRBV7-8, with unresolved D. Trimming pared 5 bases from V and 10 bases from J, leaving 9 bases between. Germline values: CDR1 SGHVS, CDR2 FQNEAQ. CDR3 length: 11 amino acids.

This clonotype has only a few counts. The chain carries TRBV20-1 and TRBJ1-4, with 10 positions matching TRBD1. The CDR3 length is 15 residues. CDR1 is DFQATT, CDR2 SNEGSKA, per germline (reference sequence). The junction had 12 bases not matched to a gene; V was cut back by 6 bases and J by 8 bases. The CDR3 DNA reads TGCAGTGCGCCCGCCTCCGGGACAGGGGTAGAAAAACTGTTTTTT. Its protein product is CSAPASGTGVEKLFF.

This clonotype was counted at least ten times. The chain recombines TRBV18 with TRBJ2-5; the match to TRBD1 covers 9 bases. The germline V gene has CDR1 KGHSH and CDR2 LQKENI. V lost 3 bases to trimming and J lost 2 bases; unmatched junction nucleotides: 7. This CDR3 is 16 amino acids long. This CDR3 is CASSPTGGLFQETQYF. DNA for the CDR3: TGTGCCAGCTCACCCACAGGGGGCTTATTTCAAGAGACCCAGTACTTC.

This clonotype came up many times. The J gene is TRBJ2-7, the V gene TRBV29-1, with D uncertain. The CDR3 spans 12 residues. Trimming removed 6 bases from V and 3 bases from J, with 12 bases in between. Germline CDR1 and CDR2: SQVTM and ANQGSEA. CDR3 residues: CSVGGRGYEQYF. CDR3 nucleotide sequence: TGCAGCGTCGGTGGACGCGGCTACGAGCAGTACTTC.

This clonotype was counted between two and nine times. V and J are TRBV5-6 and TRBJ2-7; perhaps D is TRBD1 or TRBD2 (5 bases each). The CDR3 runs 11 residues. CDR1 is SGHDT and CDR2 is YYEEEE in the germline V gene. Trimming removed 4 bases at V and 7 bases at J, with 9 bases between. CDR3 residues: CASSRQREQYF. Here the CDR3 DNA reads TGTGCCAGCAGCCGACAGCGGGAGCAGTACTTC.

This clonotype came up a few times. This chain joins TRBV27 and TRBJ2-1; 9 positions agree with TRBD2. The CDR3 length is 14 residues. V lost 2 bases, J lost 4 bases, and 0 bases stayed unmatched. Germline CDR1 MNHEY, CDR2 SMNVEV (reference sequence). CDR3 sequence reads: CASSLLAGYNEQFF. In DNA form, the CDR3 reads TGTGCCAGCAGTTTACTAGCGGGGTACAATGAGCAGTTCTTC.

This chain links TRBV20-1 with TRBJ2-5, with a possible D match to TRBD1 (5 bases). V lost 4 bases, J lost 9 bases, and 15 bases lay in between. The germline V gene encodes CDR1 DFQATT and CDR2 SNEGSKA (reference sequence). The CDR3 contains 12 residues. The CDR3 nucleotides read TGCAGTGCTACGGAGCAGGGCAGGGCCCAGTACTTC. Protein product: CSATEQGRAQYF.

There are a few counts of this clonotype. The rearrangement joins TRBV29-1 to TRBJ2-7, with 7 bases identical to TRBD2. The V and J ends lost 4 bases and 2 bases, in that order; junction bases with no gene match: 8. Per germline, CDR1 SQVTM and CDR2 ANQGSEA. The CDR3 spans 14 residues. Here the CDR3 DNA reads TGCAGCGTTGGGGGAGCGGGGACTACCTACGAGCAGTACTTC. Translation: CSVGGAGTTYEQYF.

A few counts support this clonotype. This chain links TRBV5-1 with TRBJ2-1; 9 positions match TRBD2. Germline V CDR1 and CDR2: SGHRS, YFSETQ. With 4 bases clipped from V and 2 bases from J, the junction kept 16 bases outside the gene matches. The CDR3 runs 19 residues. CDR3 sequence (DNA): TGCGCCAGCAGCCCCGTGGGGCGGGGGGGCGAAGGGACCTACAATGAGCAGTTCTTC. Translated: CASSPVGRGGEGTYNEQFF.

The chain has TRBV5-1 and TRBJ2-1; possibly TRBD1 for D (5 bases). The CDR3 extends over 17 amino acids. V gave up 4 bases and J gave up 5 bases, with 22 bases separating them. From germline, CDR1 is SGHRS and CDR2 YFSETQ. Here the CDR3 DNA reads TGCGCCAGCAGCCCCAATCCTTTGGGGCGCTTGAACAATGAGCAGTTCTTC. Its protein is CASSPNPLGRLNNEQFF.

This clonotype showed up many times. The chain employs TRBV20-1 and TRBJ2-1, with 9 bases lining up with TRBD1. Germline values: CDR1 DFQATT, CDR2 SNEGSKA (reference sequence). V shed 5 bases, J shed 7 bases, and the junction held 12 bases outside the gene matches. The CDR3 contains 15 residues. CDR3 coding DNA: TGCAGTGCTGACCCCCCGGGACAGGGAGGGAATGAGCAGTTCTTC. This gives the protein CSADPPGQGGNEQFF.

The chain employs TRBV27 and TRBJ2-5; 7 bases line up with TRBD1. This CDR3 is 14 amino acids long. J was trimmed by 4 bases and V by 5 bases; bases with no gene match: 7. Germline V CDR1 and CDR2: MNHEY, SMNVEV (reference sequence). CDR3 sequence (DNA): TGTGCCAGCAGTCGCTCCCCAGGGGGAGAGACCCAGTACTTC. This codes for CASSRSPGGETQYF.

The genes are TRBV6-1 and TRBJ2-7; 8 bases line up with TRBD2. After removal of 6 bases from V and 3 bases from J, the junction contained 4 bases not matched to a gene. Germline V CDR1 and CDR2: MNHNS, SASEGT. This CDR3 is built from 13 residues. As DNA, the CDR3 is TGTGCCAGCAGACTAGCGGTACTCTACGAGCAGTACTTC. Translated, it gives CASRLAVLYEQYF.

This clonotype came up many times. The chain has TRBV29-1 and TRBJ2-5; D is ambiguous. The CDR3 length is 12 residues. Germline values: CDR1 SQVTM, CDR2 ANQGSEA. V was shortened by 4 bases and J by 4 bases, with 10 bases between the two germline ends. This CDR3 is CSVGLGGETQYF. As DNA, the CDR3 is TGCAGCGTTGGCCTAGGCGGAGAGACCCAGTACTTC.

There are many counts of this clonotype. V gene TRBV3-1 combines with J gene TRBJ2-3; D is undetermined. The CDR3 is 12 amino acids. V lost 7 bases to trimming and J lost 6 bases, with 11 bases between them. Germline values: CDR1 LGHDT, CDR2 YNNKEL (reference sequence). The CDR3 protein is CASTGNLDTQYF. The CDR3 nucleotides read TGTGCCAGCACCGGTAACTTGGATACGCAGTATTTT.